This T cell receptor beta chain came from a study of cytomegalovirus exposure and HLA in healthy donors. About the study: The same platform as the roughly 700 first-cohort repertoires was used for the 95 to 150 validation repertoires, a later analysis reported. Study conclusions and caveats: Clusters of TCRs from the first cohort tended to co-occur in the 120 validation repertoires (as a later analysis found). It was fewer than 200 TCR beta chains that were listed as cytomegalovirus-associated. As was reported, the classifier diagnosed cytomegalovirus status with high specificity and sensitivity.

Data came from immunoSEQ multiplex PCR; TCRdb stores just in-frame clones and leaves some out. The sample has approximately 160,000 clones; 86% are singletons. As for this clone: Its matching antigen is unknown.

The material sequenced was PBMCs. This clonotype originated in a woman between 18 and 29 years old in good health and CMV-seronegative.

The DNA of the CDR3 is TGTGCCAGCAGACTCACAGATACGCAGTATTTT. It translates to CASRLTDTQYF. The chain recombines TRBV6-5 with TRBJ2-3; D gene uncertain. The CDR3 runs 11 residues. Germline CDR1 and CDR2: MNHEY and SVGAGI. The ends were cut back, 6 bases at V and 2 bases at J, with 3 bases in the middle.